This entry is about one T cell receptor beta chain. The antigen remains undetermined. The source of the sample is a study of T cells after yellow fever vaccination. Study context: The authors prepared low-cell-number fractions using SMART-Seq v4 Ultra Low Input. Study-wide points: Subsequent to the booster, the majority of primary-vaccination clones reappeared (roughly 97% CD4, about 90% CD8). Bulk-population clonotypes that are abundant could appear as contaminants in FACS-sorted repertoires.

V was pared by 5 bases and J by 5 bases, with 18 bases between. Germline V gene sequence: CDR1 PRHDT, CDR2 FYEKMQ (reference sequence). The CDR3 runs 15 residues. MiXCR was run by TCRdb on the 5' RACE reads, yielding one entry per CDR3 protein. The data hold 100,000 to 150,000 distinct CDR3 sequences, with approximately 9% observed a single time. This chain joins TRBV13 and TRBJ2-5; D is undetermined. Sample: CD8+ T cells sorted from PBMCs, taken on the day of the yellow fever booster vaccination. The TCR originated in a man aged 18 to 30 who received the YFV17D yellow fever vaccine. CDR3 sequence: CASSISRGRWETQYF. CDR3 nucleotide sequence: TGTGCCAGCAGCATCTCCCGAGGCAGGTGGGAGACCCAGTACTTC.